This T cell receptor beta chain came from a study of blood T cell repertoires in COVID-19. Turning to the study itself: The United States, Italy and Spain provided the acute and convalescent COVID-19 samples. T cells, B-cell-depleted T cells, or PBMCs provided the cDNA or gDNA that served as material.

Source study methods: Estimated nucleated cell counts came from reference gene primer amplification. Profiling relied on immunoSEQ multiplex PCR, and the TCRdb table lists in-frame clones only, not all of them. V and J calls and clone size are those listed in that table; D and trimming were worked out from the DNA. The repertoire holds approximately 250,000 clones, with about 83% as singletons. The germline gives CDR1 DFQATT, CDR2 SNEGSKA (reference sequence). The CDR3 has 11 amino acids. V was clipped by 4 bases and J by 2 bases, with 6 bases between them. Sequencing was performed on peripheral blood. This receptor was identified in a human donor in a cohort sampled during active COVID-19. The chain employs TRBV20-1 and TRBJ2-7; no firm D call. CDR3 protein: CSANPAYEQYF. DNA for the CDR3: TGCAGTGCTAATCCAGCCTACGAGCAGTACTTC.